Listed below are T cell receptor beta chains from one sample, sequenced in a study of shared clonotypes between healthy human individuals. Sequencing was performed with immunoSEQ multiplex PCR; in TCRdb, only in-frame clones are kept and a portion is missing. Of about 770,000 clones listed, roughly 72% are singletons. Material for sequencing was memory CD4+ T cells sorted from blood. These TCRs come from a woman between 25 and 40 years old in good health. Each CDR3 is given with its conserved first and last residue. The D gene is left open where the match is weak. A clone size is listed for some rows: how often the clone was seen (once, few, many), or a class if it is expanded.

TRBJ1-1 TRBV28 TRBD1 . TGTGCCAGCATTACAGGGGGCTTCACTGAAGCTTTCTTT CASITGGFTEAFF
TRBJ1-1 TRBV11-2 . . TGTGCCAGCAGCTCAATTGGTTGGGGAAGGGCTGAAGCTTTCTTT CASSSIGWGRAEAFF
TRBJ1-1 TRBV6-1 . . TGTGCCAGCAGACCTTATAGGCGGGAAAACACTGAAGCTTTCTTT CASRPYRRENTEAFF
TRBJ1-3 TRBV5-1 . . TGCGCCAGCAGCTTGGTTTCGCAGGGTAATGGAAACACCATATATTTT CASSLVSQGNGNTIYF
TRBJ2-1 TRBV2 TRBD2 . TGTGCCAGCCTCGGGGGGGAGCAGTTCTTC CASLGGEQFF
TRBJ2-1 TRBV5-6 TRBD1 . TGTGCCAGCAAATTTTTTGGGACAGGGGGCATGAATGAGCAGTTCTTC CASKFFGTGGMNEQFF
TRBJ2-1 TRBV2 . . TGTGCCACCACCGGGAAAAATGAGCAGTTCTTC CATTGKNEQFF
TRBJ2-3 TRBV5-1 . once TGCGCCAGCAGCTGGGGGACGGACCATCGCACAGATACGCAGTATTTT CASSWGTDHRTDTQYF
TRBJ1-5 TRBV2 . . TGTGCCAGCAGTGAAGGGGCAGCGCTCAATCAGCCCCAGCATTTT CASSEGAALNQPQHF
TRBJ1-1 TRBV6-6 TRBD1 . TGTGCCAGCAGTTACCTGGGACAGGGGCGCACTGAAGCTTTCTTT CASSYLGQGRTEAFF
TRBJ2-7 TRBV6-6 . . TGTGCCAGCAGTGGGACGACCTCCTACGAGCAGTACTTC CASSGTTSYEQYF
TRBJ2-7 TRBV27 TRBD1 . TGTGCCACCAGACGCCGGCCCCAGGGGGCAATATACCAAGCTAGAGAATACGAGCAGTACTTC CATRRRPQGAIYQAREYEQYF
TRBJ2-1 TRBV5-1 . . TGCGCCAGCAGCTCGCGTAGTACCTCCGGTGATGAGCAGTTCTTC CASSSRSTSGDEQFF
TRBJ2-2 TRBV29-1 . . TGCAGCGCAGGTCGTAGATCCGGGGAGCTGTTTTTT CSAGRRSGELFF
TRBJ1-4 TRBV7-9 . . TGTGCCAGCACCGGGGACGAAAAACTGTTTTTT CASTGDEKLFF
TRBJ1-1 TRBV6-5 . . TGTGCCAGCACCTTGGACGGGAACACTGAAGCTTTCTTT CASTLDGNTEAFF
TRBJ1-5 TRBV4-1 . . TGCGCCAGCAGCCAAGTGTCGTTAGGACTTAGCAATCAGCCCCAGCATTTT CASSQVSLGLSNQPQHF
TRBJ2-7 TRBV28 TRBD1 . TGTGCCAGCAGTCCCAGGGGACAGAAATTCTACGAGCAGTACTTC CASSPRGQKFYEQYF
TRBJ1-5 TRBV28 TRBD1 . TGTGCCAGCAGTTTAGCAGGGGGTCAGCCCCAGCATTTT CASSLAGGQPQHF
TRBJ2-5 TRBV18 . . TGTGCCAGCTCACCTGGACCATATTACCAAGAGACCCAGTACTTC CASSPGPYYQETQYF
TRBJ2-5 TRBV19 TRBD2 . TGTGCCAGTAGTATAGTTCGCGGGAGTCTTGAGACCCAGTACTTC CASSIVRGSLETQYF
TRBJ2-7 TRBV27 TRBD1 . TGTGCCAGCAGTTTAGGACAGGGCACAAGCGAGCAGTACTTC CASSLGQGTSEQYF
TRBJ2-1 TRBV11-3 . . TGTGCCAGCAGCAGCGTTTTTTCCGGTGAGCAGTTCTTC CASSSVFSGEQFF
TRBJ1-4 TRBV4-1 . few TGCGCCAGCAGCCAAGAAACATGGGAAAAACTGTTTTTT CASSQETWEKLFF
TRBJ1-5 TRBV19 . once TGTGCCAGTAGTAGGGGGGCGGGTCAGCCCCAGCATTTT CASSRGAGQPQHF